The sequence of this TCR beta chain was determined in a study of technical replicates of blood from a handful of donors. Sequencing used immunoSEQ multiplex PCR; TCRdb keeps in-frame clones, though not all of them. The sample consists of roughly 62,000 clones, roughly 95% of them appearing once. The sequence was obtained from a human donor in good health. Some clones in this sample may be carry-over from other donors' samples. Sequences were obtained from PBMCs.

DNA of the CDR3: TGTGCCAGCAGACCCAGCGGGGGCACAGATACGCAGTATTTT. Translation: CASRPSGGTDTQYF. The rearrangement links TRBV6-6 to TRBJ2-3, with 7 bases fitting TRBD2. The length of the CDR3 is 14 residues. J gave up 1 base and V 6 bases, and 4 bases lay outside the gene matches. The germline V gene has CDR1 MNHNY and CDR2 SVGAGI (reference sequence).